This TCR beta chain emerged from a study of T cell repertoires in cytomegalovirus infection. The wider study: It was recently identified HLA-C-restricted and well-studied HLA-B-restricted CMV epitopes that the study used. Whole-study findings and limits: CMV-specific TCR beta clonotypes restricted by HLA-C were the ones dominating the ex vivo response.

CDR1 and CDR2 from the germline V gene are MNHEY and SMNVEV (reference sequence). There are 13 residues in the CDR3. The germline V and J ends were trimmed by 7 bases and 4 bases, with 12 bases remaining between them. MiXCR, run by TCRdb on the reads, gives a single entry per CDR3 protein. Here the sample spans approximately 1,000,000 distinct CDR3 sequences, more than 25% being singletons. This clonotype was observed a few times. Antigen unknown. Here the sequenced sample was cultured CD8+ T cells from PBMCs, taken from culture after CMV antigen stimulation. The TCR was taken from a human donor in good health (CMV status not recorded). Some clones in this sample may be carry-over from other donors' samples. The chain combines TRBV27 with TRBJ2-3; D perhaps matches TRBD2 (6 bases). The CDR3 here is CASTDSSADTQYF. CDR3 sequence (DNA): TGTGCCAGCACTGACTCTAGCGCAGATACGCAGTATTTT.